This record looks at one T cell receptor beta chain sequence and its context. Its target is not known. The table came from immunoSEQ multiplex PCR; TCRdb's copy has only in-frame clones and leaves some out. In the table there are tens of thousands of clones, approximately 87% of which are singletons. The CDR3 runs 15 residues. The J segment lost 3 bases and the V segment lost 5 bases, leaving 9 bases of the junction unmatched. Germline CDR1 reads MNHNS; CDR2 reads SASEGT. The entry originates in a study of lymphopenia after photon versus proton radiotherapy. Findings of the study overall: Larger post-nadir TCR diversity loss correlated inversely with survival in deceased patients.

This sequence was found in a man older than 75 with esophageal cancer. This chain connects TRBV6-1 to TRBJ1-2, with TRBD1 matching 7 bases. The material sequenced was peripheral blood, taken from a patient treated with proton-based radiotherapy. For the CDR3, the DNA is TGTGCCAGCAGTAAGTGGGACAGCCAGTACTATGGCTACACCTTC. Its translation is CASSKWDSQYYGYTF.